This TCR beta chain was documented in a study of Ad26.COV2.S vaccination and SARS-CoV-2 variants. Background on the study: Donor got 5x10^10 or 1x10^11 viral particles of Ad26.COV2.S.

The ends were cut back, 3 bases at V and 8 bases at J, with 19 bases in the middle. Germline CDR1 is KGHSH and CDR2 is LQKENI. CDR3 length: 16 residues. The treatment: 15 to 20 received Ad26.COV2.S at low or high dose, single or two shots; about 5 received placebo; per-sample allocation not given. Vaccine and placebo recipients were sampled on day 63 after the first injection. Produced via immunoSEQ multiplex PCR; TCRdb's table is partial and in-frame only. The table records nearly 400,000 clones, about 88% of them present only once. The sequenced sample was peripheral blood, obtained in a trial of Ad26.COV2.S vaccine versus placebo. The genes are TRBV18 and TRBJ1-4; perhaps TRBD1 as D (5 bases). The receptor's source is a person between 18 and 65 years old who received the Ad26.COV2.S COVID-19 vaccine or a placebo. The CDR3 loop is CASSPYEQRPGEKLFF. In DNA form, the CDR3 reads TGTGCCAGCTCACCCTATGAGCAGCGCCCAGGGGAAAAACTGTTTTTT. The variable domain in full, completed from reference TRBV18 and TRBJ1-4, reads NAGVMQNPRHLVRRRGQEARLRCSPMKGHSHVYWYRQLPEEGLKFMVYLQKENIIDESGMPKERFSAEFPKEGPSILRIQQVVRGDSAAYFCASSPYEQRPGEKLFFGSGTQLSVL.